This T cell receptor (beta chain) was sequenced for a study of CXCR3-negative and CXCR3-positive naive CD8 T cells. Study-level results: Fresh PBMCs served for most assays, and CXCR3 expression fell partially after cryopreservation.

cDNA libraries for TRB were generated by 5' RACE incorporating UMI labels. TCRdb re-called the 5' RACE reads, yielding one record per CDR3 amino acid sequence without DNA. The table for this sample gives 69,000 or so distinct CDR3 sequences. To note about this clonotype: Its antigen is currently unknown.

The CDR3 spans 13 residues. Germline V gene data show CDR1 as SQVTM and CDR2 as ANQGSEA. Specimen: naive CXCR3- CD8+ T cells from blood. Stated subset: CD45RO-CCR7+CD27+CD95- naive CD8+ T cells lacking CXCR3 (TNR3-). This receptor was obtained from a human donor in good health. Some clones in this sample may be carry-over from other donors' samples. The chain is built from TRBV29-1 and TRBJ2-2. The CDR3 sequence: CSVEDGNTGELFF.